A selection of T cell receptor beta chains follows, all from one sample in a study of control samples from healthy donors and cancer patients. Here immunoSEQ multiplex PCR was the method, and the copy in TCRdb shows in-frame clones only, minus some. This table has 120,000 to 150,000 clones, approximately 93% appearing once. The specimen was blood. The receptors here all came from a man aged 18 to 29 in good health. Both conserved end residues are part of each CDR3. The D gene is left open where the match is weak. Not all rows give a size; the values are once, few, many and, for expanded clones, a class.

V gene	J gene	clone size	D gene	CDR3 length	CDR3 protein	CDR3 DNA
TRBV24-1	TRBJ2-3	-	-	14	CATSDNLFTDTQYF	TGTGCCACCAGTGATAATCTTTTCACAGATACGCAGTATTTT
TRBV11-1	TRBJ1-3	-	-	15	CASSLAGPGGNTIYF	TGTGCCAGCAGCTTAGCCGGTCCTGGAGGAAACACCATATATTTT
TRBV15	TRBJ2-5	-	TRBD2	16	CATSREVSGRRETQYF	TGTGCCACCAGCAGAGAGGTTAGCGGGAGGCGCGAGACCCAGTACTTC
TRBV30	TRBJ2-3	-	-	15	CAWGSGLGGTDTQYF	TGTGCCTGGGGGTCAGGACTAGGGGGAACAGATACGCAGTATTTT
TRBV5-1	TRBJ2-3	-	TRBD1	17	CASSLHPTGEWGDTQYF	TGCGCCAGCAGCCTACACCCCACAGGGGAGTGGGGAGATACGCAGTATTTT
TRBV27	TRBJ1-5	-	-	16	CASSFMGAPVNQPQHF	TGTGCCAGCAGTTTCATGGGGGCTCCTGTTAATCAGCCCCAGCATTTT
TRBV27	TRBJ2-3	-	TRBD2	15	CASSFGGISTDTQYF	TGTGCCAGCAGTTTCGGGGGGATTAGCACAGATACGCAGTATTTT
TRBV2	TRBJ1-3	-	-	16	CASNRLGRFSGNTIYF	TGTGCCAGCAACCGATTAGGACGGTTCTCTGGAAACACCATATATTTT
TRBV19	TRBJ2-3	-	TRBD2	17	CASSMLRGGRSTDTQYF	TGTGCCAGTAGTATGCTCCGGGGGGGCCGGAGCACAGATACGCAGTATTTT
TRBV28	TRBJ2-7	few	-	15	CASSFSSGATHEQYF	TGTGCCAGCAGTTTCAGTTCCGGGGCAACTCACGAGCAGTACTTC
TRBV3-1/TRBV3-2	TRBJ1-4	-	-	16	CASSQLEVATNEKLFF	TGTGCCAGCAGCCAACTGGAAGTTGCAACTAATGAAAAACTGTTTTTT
TRBV13	TRBJ2-7	-	TRBD1	14	CASSSGQGRVEQYF	TGTGCCAGCAGCTCTGGACAGGGGCGAGTCGAGCAGTACTTC
TRBV7-2	TRBJ2-1	-	-	12	CASSPRDATGFF	TGTGCCAGCAGCCCCCGGGACGCTACAGGATTCTTC
TRBV5-1	TRBJ1-1	once	-	14	CASSLQQKSTEAFF	TGCGCCAGCAGCTTGCAACAGAAATCCACTGAAGCTTTCTTT
TRBV19	TRBJ2-1	once	-	11	CASRINVEQFF	TGTGCCAGTAGAATTAACGTAGAGCAGTTCTTC
TRBV19	TRBJ1-4	-	-	15	CASSIPQGLKEKLFF	TGTGCCAGTAGTATACCTCAGGGATTAAAGGAAAAACTGTTTTTT
TRBV28	TRBJ2-1	-	-	12	CASSFMSWEQFF	TGTGCCAGCAGTTTTATGTCCTGGGAGCAGTTCTTC
TRBV27	TRBJ2-3	once	-	20	CASSLSGWGAGSSSTDTQYF	TGTGCCAGCAGTTTATCGGGTTGGGGGGCTGGTTCTTCTAGCACAGATACGCAGTATTTT
TRBV10-2	TRBJ2-2	-	TRBD2	17	CASSESGLAGGTGELFF	TGCGCCAGCAGTGAGTCGGGACTAGCGGGGGGCACCGGGGAGCTGTTTTTT
TRBV2	TRBJ1-6	-	-	13	CASRPDGNSPLHF	TGTGCCAGCAGGCCCGACGGTAATTCACCCCTCCACTTT
TRBV13	TRBJ2-1	-	TRBD2	17	CASSGTSGRSSYNEQFF	TGTGCCAGCAGCGGGACTAGCGGGAGGAGCTCCTACAATGAGCAGTTCTTC
TRBV7-9	TRBJ1-2	once	-	15	CATPGGRLANYGYTF	TGTGCCACTCCGGGGGGAAGGTTGGCTAACTATGGCTACACCTTC
TRBV7-9	TRBJ1-2	-	TRBD1	13	CASSAGTVYGYTF	TGTGCCAGCAGCGCGGGGACAGTCTATGGCTACACCTTC
TRBV30	TRBJ1-5	once	-	12	CAWGGPNQPQHF	TGTGCCTGGGGAGGCCCCAATCAGCCCCAGCATTTT
TRBV4-2	TRBJ2-2	-	TRBD2	16	CASRPTSGANTGELFF	TGTGCCAGCAGGCCCACTAGCGGAGCGAACACCGGGGAGCTGTTTTTT
TRBV4-2	TRBJ2-7	-	-	13	CASSQLGDYEQYF	TGTGCCAGCAGCCAACTTGGGGACTACGAGCAGTACTTC
TRBV29-1	TRBJ2-7	-	-	13	CSVEAGSSYEQYF	TGCAGCGTTGAAGCGGGCAGCTCCTACGAGCAGTACTTC
TRBV27	TRBJ2-2	-	-	14	CASSLEWSVGELFF	TGTGCCAGCAGTTTGGAGTGGAGCGTCGGGGAGCTGTTTTTT
TRBV6-1	TRBJ2-7	few	TRBD2	15	CASSEASGGPYEQYF	TGTGCCAGCAGTGAAGCATCGGGGGGGCCCTACGAGCAGTACTTC
TRBV4-1	TRBJ2-1	-	-	13	CASKQTDWDEQFF	TGCGCCAGCAAACAGACCGACTGGGATGAGCAGTTCTTC
TRBV6-6	TRBJ1-4	-	TRBD1	15	CASSNYGQGGEKLFF	TGTGCCAGCAGCAACTACGGACAGGGAGGAGAAAAACTGTTTTTT
TRBV30	TRBJ1-3	-	-	13	CAWSVASGNTIYF	TGTGCCTGGAGTGTTGCCTCTGGAAACACCATATATTTT
TRBV5-6	TRBJ1-1	-	-	13	CASSLRMNTEAFF	TGTGCCAGCAGCTTAAGAATGAACACTGAAGCTTTCTTT
TRBV2	TRBJ1-2	-	-	14	CASGGARKGDGYTF	TGTGCCAGCGGAGGGGCAAGAAAAGGGGATGGCTACACCTTC
TRBV15	TRBJ1-1	few	-	20	CATSRGALTDVRWWNTEAFF	TGTGCCACCAGCAGAGGGGCCCTGACAGATGTTAGGTGGTGGAACACTGAAGCTTTCTTT
TRBV30	TRBJ2-5	-	-	11	CAGKHWETQYF	TGTGCCGGAAAGCACTGGGAGACCCAGTACTTC
TRBV6-5	TRBJ1-2	-	-	12	CASLTQVVGYTF	TGTGCCAGCCTTACCCAGGTGGTAGGCTACACCTTC
TRBV30	TRBJ2-1	-	TRBD1	13	CAWGTGGWNEQFF	TGTGCCTGGGGAACAGGGGGCTGGAATGAGCAGTTCTTC
TRBV27	TRBJ2-7	-	-	15	CASSLSTPVIYEQYF	TGTGCCAGCAGTTTATCCACACCCGTCATCTACGAGCAGTACTTC
TRBV6-2/TRBV6-3	TRBJ1-1	-	-	13	CASSLEVNTEAFF	TGTGCCAGCAGTTTGGAGGTGAACACTGAAGCTTTCTTT
TRBV3-1/TRBV3-2	TRBJ1-5	-	-	13	CASSQEIKQPQHF	TGTGCCAGCAGCCAAGAGATTAAACAGCCCCAGCATTTT
TRBV21-1	TRBJ2-5	once	-	15	CASRRAQGYQETQYF	TGTGCCAGCAGGAGGGCCCAGGGTTACCAAGAGACCCAGTACTTC
TRBV4-1	TRBJ1-2	-	-	18	CASSQGIQSLLYAEGYTF	TGCGCCAGCAGCCAAGGAATACAGAGCCTCCTCTATGCCGAGGGCTACACCTTC
TRBV9	TRBJ2-3	few	TRBD2	16	CASSVEVGGAVDTQYF	TGTGCCAGCAGCGTAGAGGTCGGGGGGGCGGTAGATACGCAGTATTTT
TRBV7-7	TRBJ2-2	-	-	15	CASSLGQGDTGELFF	TGTGCTAGCAGCTTAGGTCAGGGAGACACCGGGGAGCTGTTTTTT
TRBV28	TRBJ2-7	-	-	15	CASSGAGFLDYEQYF	TGTGCCAGCAGTGGCGCGGGCTTTTTGGACTACGAGCAGTACTTC